A selection of T cell receptor beta chains follows, all from one sample in a study of blood T cell repertoires in COVID-19. TCRdb keeps only in-frame clones here, not all; method: immunoSEQ multiplex PCR. The sample comprises a few hundred thousand clones, more than 75% of which are singletons, and less than 4.5% rests with the top ten. The sample was PBMCs or T cells enriched from blood (not recorded which). Receptors were obtained from a man aged 30-40 years who had recovered from COVID-19. CDR3s include the opening cysteine and the closing phenylalanine or tryptophan. D genes are given only for firm matches. The size entry is marked missing in some rows and otherwise reads once, few, many or a size class.

clone size	V gene	D gene	J gene	CDR3 DNA	CDR3 protein
-	TRBV11-2	-	TRBJ1-3	TGTGCCAGCAGCTTAGATAATGGAAACACCATATATTTT	CASSLDNGNTIYF
-	TRBV18	-	TRBJ1-1	TGTGCCAGCTCACCGACTGAATCCGGGACTTTCACTGAAGCTTTCTTT	CASSPTESGTFTEAFF
-	TRBV10-1	-	TRBJ2-7	TGCGCCAGCAGTGAATCGGGCTACGAGCAGTACTTC	CASSESGYEQYF
-	TRBV7-2	TRBD2	TRBJ2-4	TGTGCCAGCAGCTTAAACGGGAGGAACGCCAAAAACATTCAGTACTTC	CASSLNGRNAKNIQYF
-	TRBV7-9	-	TRBJ2-1	TGTGCCAGCAGCTTAGGTGCGAATGAGCAGTTCTTC	CASSLGANEQFF
-	TRBV3-1/TRBV3-2	-	TRBJ2-1	TGTGCCAGCAGCCAAGGTTTTACTGGTTCTTACAATGAGCAGTTCTTC	CASSQGFTGSYNEQFF
-	TRBV30	TRBD1	TRBJ1-1	TGTGCCTGGAGCGCACAATGGACAGGGGAAACTGAAGCTTTCTTT	CAWSAQWTGETEAFF
-	TRBV27	TRBD1	TRBJ1-2	TGTGCCAGCAGTCATCGACAGGGGGTCATCTCCTATGGCTACACCTTC	CASSHRQGVISYGYTF
-	TRBV5-8	TRBD2	TRBJ2-3	TGTGCCAGCAGCCGAGGACTAGCGGGAGGTATAACAGATACGCAGTATTTT	CASSRGLAGGITDTQYF
-	TRBV6-6	TRBD1	TRBJ2-5	TGTGCCAGCAGTTTCTCCGGGACAGGGTTAAAAGAGACCCAGTACTTC	CASSFSGTGLKETQYF
-	TRBV12-3/TRBV12-4	-	TRBJ2-1	TGTGCCAGCAGGTTCGTCAATGAGCAGTTCTTC	CASRFVNEQFF
-	TRBV7-9	TRBD2	TRBJ2-1	TGTGCCAGCAGCTTGGCACTAGCGGGGACCCCCTACAATGAGCAGTTCTTC	CASSLALAGTPYNEQFF
few	TRBV11-3	-	TRBJ1-1	TGTGCCAGCAGTACGACAGCCGAGACTGAAGCTTTCTTT	CASSTTAETEAFF
-	TRBV24-1	-	TRBJ1-3	TGTGCCACCAGTGATCCACAGGGTCCAGGAAACACCATATATTTT	CATSDPQGPGNTIYF
few	TRBV5-1	-	TRBJ1-2	TGCGCCAGCAGCTTGGTGGCGGAGCCGGGGGGCTACACCTTC	CASSLVAEPGGYTF
-	TRBV10-1	-	TRBJ2-2	TGCGCCAGCAGTGATGGAGGGGCGAACACCGGGGAGCTGTTTTTT	CASSDGGANTGELFF
once	TRBV7-2	TRBD1	TRBJ1-1	TGTGCCAGCAGCTTACGAAAGGACCGGGACAGAGTGAACACTGAAGCTTTCTTT	CASSLRKDRDRVNTEAFF
-	TRBV5-1	-	TRBJ2-7	TGCGCCAGCAGCCCCTGGAGGGAGTCGTCCTACGAGCAGTACTTC	CASSPWRESSYEQYF
-	TRBV7-9	-	TRBJ1-1	TGTGCCAGCAGCTTAGATCCTGGGGGGGCTTTCTTT	CASSLDPGGAFF
-	TRBV28	-	TRBJ2-7	TGTGCCAGCAGTCTTGAGGGCTACGAGCAGTACTTC	CASSLEGYEQYF
-	TRBV19	-	TRBJ1-5	TGTGCCAGTACCCCCGGGGGGCACAATCAGCCCCAGCATTTT	CASTPGGHNQPQHF
once	TRBV5-1	TRBD2	TRBJ2-2	TGCGCCAGCAGCTTCGTAAGCGGGGCCGCGAACACCGGGGAGCTGTTTTTT	CASSFVSGAANTGELFF
-	TRBV28	-	TRBJ1-1	TGTGCCAGCAGTCCCGGGACAAGGAACACTGAAGCTTTCTTT	CASSPGTRNTEAFF
-	TRBV24-1	-	TRBJ2-2	TGTGCCACCAGTGAGTCACTAGCTCCCGGGGAGCTGTTTTTT	CATSESLAPGELFF
-	TRBV5-4	TRBD1	TRBJ1-2	TGTGCCAGCAGCTTGCAGGGACAGGTCCTCTATGGCTACACCTTC	CASSLQGQVLYGYTF
-	TRBV27	TRBD1	TRBJ2-3	TGTGCCAGCGGCCCTCGCCCCCCCACAGGGGCAGATACGCAGTATTTT	CASGPRPPTGADTQYF
-	TRBV18	-	TRBJ2-7	TGTGCCAGCTCACCATCGCGCCTCTACGAGCAGTACTTC	CASSPSRLYEQYF
-	TRBV11-3	TRBD2	TRBJ2-5	TGTGCCAGCAGCCCTTACGCAGCGGGACAAGAGACCCAGTACTTC	CASSPYAAGQETQYF
once	TRBV5-1	-	TRBJ2-2	TGCGCCAGCAGCTTAGCCGGGAGTGATGTGGACACCGGGGAGCTGTTTTTT	CASSLAGSDVDTGELFF
-	TRBV21-1	-	TRBJ1-6	TGTGCCAGCAGCAAATCGTTTAACTTTGGTTCACCCCTCCACTTT	CASSKSFNFGSPLHF
-	TRBV11-3	TRBD2	TRBJ2-1	TGTGCCAGCAGCTTAGGGACTAGCGGGGGGAATTACAATGAGCAGTTCTTC	CASSLGTSGGNYNEQFF
-	TRBV4-1	TRBD2	TRBJ2-5	TGCGCCAGCAGCCAACGTGGGGGAGCGGGAGAACGAGAGACCCAGTACTTC	CASSQRGGAGERETQYF
few	TRBV5-6	-	TRBJ2-5	TGTGCCAGCAGCTTGGACCGGGACTCCCCGAATGGGGAGACCCAGTACTTC	CASSLDRDSPNGETQYF
-	TRBV7-9	-	TRBJ1-5	TGTGCCAGCAGCCTAGAGACAGGTTTCAGCAATCAGCCCCAGCATTTT	CASSLETGFSNQPQHF
-	TRBV28	TRBD2	TRBJ2-7	TGTGCCAGCAGTTTACGGGGGGGGTGGAGGAACGAGCAGTACTTC	CASSLRGGWRNEQYF
once	TRBV7-8	TRBD1	TRBJ2-7	TGTGCCAGTCACCCCGCCGGACAGGTTTTACGTCTTATAGAGCAGTACTTC	CASHPAGQVLRLIEQYF
-	TRBV21-1	-	TRBJ1-1	TGTGCCAGCAGCAAAGGGCGGGAACCGAACACTGAAGCTTTCTTT	CASSKGREPNTEAFF
once	TRBV5-1	-	TRBJ1-1	TGCGCCAGCAGCTTGTTCGGACAGTACACTGAAGCTTTCTTT	CASSLFGQYTEAFF
-	TRBV6-2/TRBV6-3	TRBD1	TRBJ1-1	TGTGCCAGCAGCGAGGTTAGCAGGGGGCGGGAGACTGAAGCTTTCTTT	CASSEVSRGRETEAFF
-	TRBV4-2	TRBD1	TRBJ1-6	TGTGCCAGCAGCCAAGATGGGGACAGGTTCAATTCACCCCTCCACTTT	CASSQDGDRFNSPLHF
-	TRBV5-1	TRBD1	TRBJ2-3	TGCGCCAGCAGCTTGGTGGGACAGGGAGGCACAGATACGCAGTATTTT	CASSLVGQGGTDTQYF
-	TRBV7-8	TRBD2	TRBJ2-3	TGTGCCAGCAGCTCCCTTACTAGCGGGACCACGCAGTATTTT	CASSSLTSGTTQYF
once	TRBV7-9	TRBD1	TRBJ1-1	TGTGCCAGCAGCTTAGGGACAGGGGGAAAGAACACTGAAGCTTTCTTT	CASSLGTGGKNTEAFF
-	TRBV4-1	-	TRBJ1-2	TGCGCCAGCAGCCAAGATCACAGGTGGGACTATGGCTACACCTTC	CASSQDHRWDYGYTF
-	TRBV18	-	TRBJ1-1	TGTGCCAGCTCACCACACTTGAACACTGAAGCTTTCTTT	CASSPHLNTEAFF
-	TRBV28	-	TRBJ2-6	TGTGCCAGCCGCGCGGTGTCCAGCTCTGGGGCCAACGTCCTGACTTTC	CASRAVSSSGANVLTF
-	TRBV4-1	TRBD1	TRBJ2-7	TGCGCCAGCGGAGACAGGGGTTCCCACGAGCAGTACTTC	CASGDRGSHEQYF
-	TRBV29-1	TRBD1	TRBJ1-2	TGCAGCGTTGGCGAGGGGGCGTACTATGGCTACACCTTC	CSVGEGAYYGYTF
-	TRBV5-1	TRBD1	TRBJ1-2	TGCGCCAGCAGCCAAGGGACAGGCGTTAACTATGGCTACACCTTC	CASSQGTGVNYGYTF
-	TRBV5-1	TRBD2	TRBJ2-5	TGCGCCAGCAGCCCCTTAGCGGGGGGGCAAGAGACCCAGTACTTC	CASSPLAGGQETQYF
-	TRBV29-1	TRBD2	TRBJ2-7	TGCAGCGTCGTAACTCCGGGACTAGCGGGAGGTTTGGACGAGCAGTACTTC	CSVVTPGLAGGLDEQYF